The source of this T cell receptor beta chain is a study of CD8 T cells in ankylosing spondylitis. Points from the study as a whole: Characteristic, it appeared, of ankylosing spondylitis blood was a TCR beta motif of seven or eight highly homologous variants.

At least ten counts were recorded for this clonotype. The antigen is undetermined. TCRdb analysed the 5' RACE reads with MiXCR anew, one entry per CDR3 protein. The sample holds some 140,000 distinct CDR3 sequences; 6.5% to 8.5% are singletons and the top ten take 7.3%. The V gene's germline CDR1 is DFQATT and CDR2 SNEGSKA (reference sequence). J lost 4 bases, V lost 6 bases, and 5 bases had no gene match. The CDR3 contains 12 residues. Source material: synovial fluid, either unsorted or a sorted T cell fraction (not recorded which). This sequence was found in a male donor with ankylosing spondylitis. The V gene is TRBV20-1, the J gene TRBJ1-2; TRBD1 agrees at 7 bases. The CDR3 DNA sequence: TGCAGTGCGACAGGGCAGGGCTATGGCTACACCTTC. Translating it yields CSATGQGYGYTF.